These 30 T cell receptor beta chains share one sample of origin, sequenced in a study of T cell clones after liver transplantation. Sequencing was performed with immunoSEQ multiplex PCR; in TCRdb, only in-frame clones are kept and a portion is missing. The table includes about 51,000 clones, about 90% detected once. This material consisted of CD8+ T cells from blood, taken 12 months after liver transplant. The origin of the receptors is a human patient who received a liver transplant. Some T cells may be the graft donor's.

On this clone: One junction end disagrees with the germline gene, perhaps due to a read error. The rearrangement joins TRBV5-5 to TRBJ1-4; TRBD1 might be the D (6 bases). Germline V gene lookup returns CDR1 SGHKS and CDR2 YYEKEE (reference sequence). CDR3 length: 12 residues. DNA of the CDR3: TGTGCCAGCAGTTGGGGGGCAGCATGCTACATTTTT. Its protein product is CASSWGAACYIF. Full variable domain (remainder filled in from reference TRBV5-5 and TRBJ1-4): DAGVTQSPTHLIKTRGQQVTLRCSPISGHKSVSWYQQVLGQGPQFIFQYYEKEERGRGNFPDRFSARQFPNYSSELNVNALLLGDSALYLCASSWGAACYIFGSGTQLSVL.

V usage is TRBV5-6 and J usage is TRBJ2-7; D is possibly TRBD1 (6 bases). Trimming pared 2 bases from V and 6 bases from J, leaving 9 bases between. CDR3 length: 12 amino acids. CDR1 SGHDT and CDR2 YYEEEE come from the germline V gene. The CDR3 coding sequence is TGTGCCAGCAGCTTCGGGACAACCGAGCAGTACTTC. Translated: CASSFGTTEQYF.

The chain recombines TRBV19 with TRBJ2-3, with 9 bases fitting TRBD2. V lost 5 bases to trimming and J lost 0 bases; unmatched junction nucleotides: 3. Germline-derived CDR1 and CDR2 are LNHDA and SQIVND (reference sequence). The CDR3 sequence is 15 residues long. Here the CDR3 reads CASSWTSASTDTQYF. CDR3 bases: TGTGCCAGTAGTTGGACTAGCGCGAGCACAGATACGCAGTATTTT.

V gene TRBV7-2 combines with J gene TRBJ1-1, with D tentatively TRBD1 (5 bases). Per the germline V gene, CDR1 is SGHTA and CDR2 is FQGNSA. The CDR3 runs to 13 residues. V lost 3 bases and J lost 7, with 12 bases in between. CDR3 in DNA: TGTGCCAGCAGCTTGGGGGGATTGAGTGAAGCTTTCTTT. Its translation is CASSLGGLSEAFF.

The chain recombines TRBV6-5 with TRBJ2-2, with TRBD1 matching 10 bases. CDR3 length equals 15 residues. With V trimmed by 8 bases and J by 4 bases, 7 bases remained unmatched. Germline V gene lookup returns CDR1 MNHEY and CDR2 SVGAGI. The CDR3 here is CASRDRGLGTGELFF. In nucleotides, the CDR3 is TGTGCCAGCCGGGACAGGGGTTTGGGCACCGGGGAGCTGTTTTTT.

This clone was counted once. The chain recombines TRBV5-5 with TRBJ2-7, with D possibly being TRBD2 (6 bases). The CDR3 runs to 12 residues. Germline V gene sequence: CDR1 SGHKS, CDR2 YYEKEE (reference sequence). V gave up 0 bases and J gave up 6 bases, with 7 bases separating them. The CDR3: CASSLGRVEQYF. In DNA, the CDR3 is TGTGCCAGCAGCTTGGGGAGGGTCGAGCAGTACTTC.

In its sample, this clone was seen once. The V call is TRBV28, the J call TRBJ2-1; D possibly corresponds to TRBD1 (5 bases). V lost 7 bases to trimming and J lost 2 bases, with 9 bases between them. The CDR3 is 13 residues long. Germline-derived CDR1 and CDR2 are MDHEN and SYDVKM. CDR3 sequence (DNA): TGTGCCAGCAAGGGGATTACCTACAATGAGCAGTTCTTC. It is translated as CASKGITYNEQFF.

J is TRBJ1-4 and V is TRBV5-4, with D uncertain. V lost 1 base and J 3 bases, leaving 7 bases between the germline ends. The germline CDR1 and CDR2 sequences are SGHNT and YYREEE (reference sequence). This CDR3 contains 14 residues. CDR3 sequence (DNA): TGTGCCAGCAGCTTGATCGGGCCTAATGAAAAACTGTTTTTT. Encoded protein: CASSLIGPNEKLFF. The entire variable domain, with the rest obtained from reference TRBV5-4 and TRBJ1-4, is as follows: ETGVTQSPTHLIKTRGQQVTLRCSSQSGHNTVSWYQQALGQGPQFIFQYYREEENGRGNFPPRFSGLQFPNYSSELNVNALELDDSALYLCASSLIGPNEKLFFGSGTQLSVL.

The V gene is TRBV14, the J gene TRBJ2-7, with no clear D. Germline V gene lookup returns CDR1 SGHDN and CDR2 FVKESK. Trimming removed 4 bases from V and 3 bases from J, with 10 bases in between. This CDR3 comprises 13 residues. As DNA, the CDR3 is TGTGCCAGCAGCCCCGGATCGGGCTACGAGCAGTACTTC. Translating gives CASSPGSGYEQYF.

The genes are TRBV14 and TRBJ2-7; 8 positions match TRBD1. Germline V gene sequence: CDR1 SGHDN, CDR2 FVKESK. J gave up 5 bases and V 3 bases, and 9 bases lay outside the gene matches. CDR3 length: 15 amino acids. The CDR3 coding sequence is TGTGCCAGCAGCCAGATTTGGACAGGGATAAACGAGCAGTACTTC. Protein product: CASSQIWTGINEQYF.

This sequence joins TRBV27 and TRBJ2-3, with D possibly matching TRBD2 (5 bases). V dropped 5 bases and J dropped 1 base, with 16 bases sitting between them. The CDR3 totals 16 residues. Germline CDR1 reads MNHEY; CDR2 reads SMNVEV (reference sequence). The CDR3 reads CASSPRTLRGTDTQYF. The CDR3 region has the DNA TGTGCCAGCAGTCCGCGGACCTTGCGGGGCACAGATACGCAGTATTTT.

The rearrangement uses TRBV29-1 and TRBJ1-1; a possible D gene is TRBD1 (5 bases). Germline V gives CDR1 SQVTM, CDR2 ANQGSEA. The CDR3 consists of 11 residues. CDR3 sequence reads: CSCGGGTEAFF. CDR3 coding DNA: TGCTCCTGTGGGGGGGGCACTGAAGCTTTCTTT.

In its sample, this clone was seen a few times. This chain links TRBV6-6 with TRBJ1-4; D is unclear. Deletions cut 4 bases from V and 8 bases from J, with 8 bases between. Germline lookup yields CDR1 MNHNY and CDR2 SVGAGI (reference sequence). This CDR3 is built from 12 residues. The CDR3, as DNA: TGTGCCAGCAGTTCCAATGAGGAAAAACTGTTTTTT. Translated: CASSSNEEKLFF.

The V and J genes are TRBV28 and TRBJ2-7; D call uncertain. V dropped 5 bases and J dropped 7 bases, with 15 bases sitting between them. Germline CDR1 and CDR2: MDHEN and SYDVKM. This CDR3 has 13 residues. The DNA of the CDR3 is TGTGCCAGCAGTCCCGGGCCCACCTCAGAGCAGTACTTC. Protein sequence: CASSPGPTSEQYF.

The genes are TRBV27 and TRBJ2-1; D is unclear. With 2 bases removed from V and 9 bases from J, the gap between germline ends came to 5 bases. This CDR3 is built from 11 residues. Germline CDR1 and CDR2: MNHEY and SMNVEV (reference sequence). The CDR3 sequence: CASSLGPEQFF. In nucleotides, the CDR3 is TGTGCCAGCAGTTTAGGCCCTGAGCAGTTCTTC.

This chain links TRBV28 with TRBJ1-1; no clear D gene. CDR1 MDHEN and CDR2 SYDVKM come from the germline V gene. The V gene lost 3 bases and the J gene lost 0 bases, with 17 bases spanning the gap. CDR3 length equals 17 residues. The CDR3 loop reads CASSFPTLTDMNTEAFF. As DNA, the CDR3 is TGTGCCAGCAGTTTTCCCACCTTGACGGATATGAACACTGAAGCTTTCTTT. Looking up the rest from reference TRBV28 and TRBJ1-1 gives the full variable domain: DVKVTQSSRYLVKRTGEKVFLECVQDMDHENMFWYRQDPGLGLRLIYFSYDVKMKEKGDIPEGYSVSREKKERFSLILESASTNQTSMYLCASSFPTLTDMNTEAFFGQGTRLTVV.

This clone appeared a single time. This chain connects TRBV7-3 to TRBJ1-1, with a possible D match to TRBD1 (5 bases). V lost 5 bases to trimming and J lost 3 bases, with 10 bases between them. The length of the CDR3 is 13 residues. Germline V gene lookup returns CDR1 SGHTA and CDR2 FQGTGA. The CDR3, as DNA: TGTGCCAGCAGCCTCGACAGCTACACTGAAGCTTTCTTT. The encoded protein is CASSLDSYTEAFF.

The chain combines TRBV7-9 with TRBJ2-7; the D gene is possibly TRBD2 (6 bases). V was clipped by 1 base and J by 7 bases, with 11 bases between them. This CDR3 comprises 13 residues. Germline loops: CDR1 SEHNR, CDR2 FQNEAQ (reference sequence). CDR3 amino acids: CASSLGREWEQYF. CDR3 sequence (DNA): TGTGCCAGCAGCTTAGGGCGGGAATGGGAGCAGTACTTC.

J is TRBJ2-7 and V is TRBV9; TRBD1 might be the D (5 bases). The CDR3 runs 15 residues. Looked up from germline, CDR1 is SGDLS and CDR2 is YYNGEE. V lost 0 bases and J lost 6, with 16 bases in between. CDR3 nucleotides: TGTGCCAGCAGCGTAGGAGGCGGACACTACAGCGAGCAGTACTTC. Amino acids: CASSVGGGHYSEQYF.

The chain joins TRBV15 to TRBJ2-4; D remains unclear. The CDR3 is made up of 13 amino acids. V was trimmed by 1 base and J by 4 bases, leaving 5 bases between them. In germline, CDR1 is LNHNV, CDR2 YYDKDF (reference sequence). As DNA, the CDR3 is TGTGCCACCAGCAGAGGGGCGAAAAACATTCAGTACTTC. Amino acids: CATSRGAKNIQYF.

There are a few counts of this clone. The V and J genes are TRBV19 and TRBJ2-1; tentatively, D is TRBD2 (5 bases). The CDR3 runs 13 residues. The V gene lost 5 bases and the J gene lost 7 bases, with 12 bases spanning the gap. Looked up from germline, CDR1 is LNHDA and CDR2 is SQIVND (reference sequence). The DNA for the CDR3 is TGTGCCAGTAGTCTTACTAGTAGGAATGAGCAGTTCTTC. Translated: CASSLTSRNEQFF.

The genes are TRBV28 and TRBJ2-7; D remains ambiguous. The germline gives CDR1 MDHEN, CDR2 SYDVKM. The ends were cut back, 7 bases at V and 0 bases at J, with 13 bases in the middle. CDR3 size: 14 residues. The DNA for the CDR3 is TGTGCCAGCACCTCGATGGGCATCTCCTACGAGCAGTACTTC. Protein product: CASTSMGISYEQYF.

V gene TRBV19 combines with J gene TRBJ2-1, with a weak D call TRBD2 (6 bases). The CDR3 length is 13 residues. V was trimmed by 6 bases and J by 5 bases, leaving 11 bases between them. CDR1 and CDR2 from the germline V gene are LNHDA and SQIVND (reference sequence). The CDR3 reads CASSHGGDNEQFF. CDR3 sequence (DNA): TGTGCCAGTAGCCACGGAGGGGACAATGAGCAGTTCTTC.

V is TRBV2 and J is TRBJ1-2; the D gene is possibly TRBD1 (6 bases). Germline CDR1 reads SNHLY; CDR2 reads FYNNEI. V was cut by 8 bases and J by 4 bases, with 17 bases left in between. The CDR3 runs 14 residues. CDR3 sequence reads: CASLGAGDFYGYTF. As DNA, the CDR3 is TGTGCCAGCTTGGGGGCAGGAGACTTCTATGGCTACACCTTC. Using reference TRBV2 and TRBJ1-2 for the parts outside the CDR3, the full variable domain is EPEVTQTPSHQVTQMGQEVILRCVPISNHLYFYWYRQILGQKVEFLVSFYNNEISEKSEIFDDQFSVERPDGSNFTLKIRSTKLEDSAMYFCASLGAGDFYGYTFGSGTRLTVV.

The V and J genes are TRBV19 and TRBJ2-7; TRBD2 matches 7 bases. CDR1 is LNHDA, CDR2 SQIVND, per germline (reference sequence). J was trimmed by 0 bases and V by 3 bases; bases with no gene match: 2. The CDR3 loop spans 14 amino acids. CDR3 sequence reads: CASSIASGSYEQYF. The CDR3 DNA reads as TGTGCCAGTAGTATCGCTAGCGGCTCCTACGAGCAGTACTTC.

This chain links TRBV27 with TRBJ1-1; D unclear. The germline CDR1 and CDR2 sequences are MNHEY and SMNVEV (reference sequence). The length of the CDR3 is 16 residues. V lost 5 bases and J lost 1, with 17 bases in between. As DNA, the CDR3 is TGTGCCAGCAGTCCGACTACCTTGACGGCGAACACTGAAGCTTTCTTT. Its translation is CASSPTTLTANTEAFF.

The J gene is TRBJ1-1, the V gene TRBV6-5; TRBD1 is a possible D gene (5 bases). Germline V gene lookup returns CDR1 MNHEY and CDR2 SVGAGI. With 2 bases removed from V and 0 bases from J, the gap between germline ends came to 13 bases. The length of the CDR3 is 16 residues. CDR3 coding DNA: TGTGCCAGCAGTTACGGGGGTAATTTTATGAACACTGAAGCTTTCTTT. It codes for CASSYGGNFMNTEAFF.

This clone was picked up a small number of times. For the CDR3, the DNA is TGTGCCAGTAGTATCCCATCCGGGACACTGAACACCGGGGAGCTGTTTTTT. It specifies CASSIPSGTLNTGELFF. This sequence joins TRBV19 and TRBJ2-2, with D maybe TRBD1 (6 bases). This CDR3 has 17 amino acids. V was clipped by 3 bases and J by 1 base, with 15 bases between them. Per germline, CDR1 LNHDA and CDR2 SQIVND (reference sequence).

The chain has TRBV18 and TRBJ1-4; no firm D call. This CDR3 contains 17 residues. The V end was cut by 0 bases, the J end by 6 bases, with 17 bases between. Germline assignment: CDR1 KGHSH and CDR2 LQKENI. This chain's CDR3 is CASSPPFPVTPDEKLFF. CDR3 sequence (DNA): TGTGCCAGCTCACCACCGTTCCCCGTCACCCCGGATGAAAAACTGTTTTTT.

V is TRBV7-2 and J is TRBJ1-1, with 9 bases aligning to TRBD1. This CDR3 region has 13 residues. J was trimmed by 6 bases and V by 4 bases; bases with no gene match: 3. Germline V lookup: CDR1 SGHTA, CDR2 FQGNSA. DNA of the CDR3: TGTGCCAGCAGCTGGGACAGGGCGGCTGAAGCTTTCTTT. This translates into CASSWDRAAEAFF.